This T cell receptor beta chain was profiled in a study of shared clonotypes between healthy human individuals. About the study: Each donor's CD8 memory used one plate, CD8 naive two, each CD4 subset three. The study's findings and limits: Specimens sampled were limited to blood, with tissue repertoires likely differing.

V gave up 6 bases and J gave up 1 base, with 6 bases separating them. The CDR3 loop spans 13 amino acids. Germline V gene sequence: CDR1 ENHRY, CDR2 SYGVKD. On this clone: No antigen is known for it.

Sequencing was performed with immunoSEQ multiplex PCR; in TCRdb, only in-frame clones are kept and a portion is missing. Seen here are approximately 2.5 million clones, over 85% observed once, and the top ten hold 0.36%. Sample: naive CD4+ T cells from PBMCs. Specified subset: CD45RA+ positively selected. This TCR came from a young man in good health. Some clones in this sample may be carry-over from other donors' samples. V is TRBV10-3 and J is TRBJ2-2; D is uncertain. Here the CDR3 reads CAIRGGNTGELFF. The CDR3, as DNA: TGTGCCATCAGGGGTGGGAACACCGGGGAGCTGTTTTTT.